The 13 T cell receptor beta chains presented below share a single source sample, sequenced in a study of regulatory T cells in long-lasting Graves disease. Regarding time point: persistent/refractory GD, antithyroid drugs over 5 years with positive TRAb. RNA extracted from PBMCs served as the sequencing template. Arm-PCR with iRepertoire HTBI primers amplified the CDR3 regions for these TCR beta libraries. Via MiXCR, TCRdb re-called the multiplex PCR reads, giving one row per CDR3 protein. In the table there are about 660,000 distinct CDR3 sequences, around 30% of which are singletons. The sample was peripheral blood mononuclear cells (PBMCs), taken when the disease was refractory, from a patient treated with antithyroid drugs. All receptors come from a female donor with Graves disease.

The chain employs TRBV29-1 and TRBJ2-7, with 7 positions matching TRBD1. The CDR3 is 12 residues long. CDR1 is SQVTM and CDR2 is ANQGSEA in the germline V gene. V shed 3 bases and J 5 bases; nucleotides not matched to a gene: 4. The CDR3 spells CSVETGLHEQYF. CDR3 in DNA: TGCAGCGTTGAGACAGGGCTTCACGAGCAGTACTTC.

V gene TRBV5-1 combines with J gene TRBJ1-1, with D possibly matching TRBD1 (5 bases). V was shortened by 0 bases and J by 2 bases, with 8 bases between the two germline ends. Germline CDR1 reads SGHRS; CDR2 reads YFSETQ. The CDR3 runs to 14 residues. CDR3: CASSLVTANTEAFF. The CDR3 DNA reads TGCGCCAGCAGCTTGGTGACAGCCAACACTGAAGCTTTCTTT.

The chain is built from TRBV6-1 and TRBJ1-5; 9 bases are shared with TRBD1. The V gene end was trimmed by 7 bases and the J gene end by 4 bases; junction bases not matched to a gene: 5. This CDR3 has 14 residues. Germline loops: CDR1 MNHNS, CDR2 SASEGT. The CDR3 bases are TGTGCCAGCACCACCGGGACAGGGAATCAGCCCCAGCATTTT. Residues: CASTTGTGNQPQHF.

The chain combines TRBV2 with TRBJ1-1, with D hard to call. Germline-derived CDR1 and CDR2 are SNHLY and FYNNEI. Trimming left V 6 bases short and J 7 bases short, with 15 bases between. This CDR3 is built from 13 residues. This CDR3 reads CASSQWTGVEAFF. The CDR3 DNA reads as TGTGCCAGCAGCCAGTGGACCGGGGTTGAAGCTTTCTTT.

This clonotype was picked up many times. The chain couples TRBV2 to TRBJ2-7; 7 bases are shared with TRBD2. After removal of 7 bases from V and 0 bases from J, the junction contained 9 bases not matched to a gene. Germline V CDR1 and CDR2: SNHLY, FYNNEI. This CDR3 comprises 15 residues. In nucleotides, the CDR3 is TGTGCCAGCAAGGTGGTAGGCGGGAGCTCCTACGAGCAGTACTTC. This codes for CASKVVGGSSYEQYF.

The chain combines TRBV5-4 with TRBJ1-5; 11 nucleotides line up with TRBD1. The CDR3 is 13 residues long. Per germline, CDR1 SGHNT and CDR2 YYREEE (reference sequence). V was pared by 9 bases and J by 6 bases, with 5 bases of the junction left unmatched. The CDR3 DNA follows: TGTGCCACCGGACAGGGGGCGGGTCAGCCCCAGCATTTT. This gives the protein CATGQGAGQPQHF.

This clonotype was seen a few times. The rearrangement links TRBV3-1 to TRBJ1-5; D is unclear. Germline V gives CDR1 LGHDT, CDR2 YNNKEL (reference sequence). Trimming pared 0 bases from V and 4 bases from J, leaving 13 bases between. The CDR3 is 16 residues long. CDR3 nucleotide sequence: TGTGCCAGCAGCCAAGATCCCGGTCTTAGAAATCAGCCCCAGCATTTT. Its translation is CASSQDPGLRNQPQHF.

The rearrangement uses TRBV5-1 and TRBJ2-7; D call uncertain. CDR3 length: 14 residues. Germline CDR1 is SGHRS and CDR2 is YFSETQ. Trimming left V 7 bases short and J 2 bases short, with 16 bases between. The CDR3 nucleotides read TGCGCCAGCCGACTGGGTGGGCCGCCCTACGAGCAGTACTTC. Translated, it gives CASRLGGPPYEQYF. The full variable domain, with the rest looked up from reference TRBV5-1 and TRBJ2-7, is KAGVTQTPRYLIKTRGQQVTLSCSPISGHRSVSWYQQTPGQGLQFLFEYFSETQRNKGNFPGRFSGRQFSNSRSEMNVSTLELGDSALYLCASRLGGPPYEQYFGPGTRLTVT.

The sample holds a few counts of this clonotype. The gene calls are TRBV20-1 and TRBJ2-7; tentatively, D is TRBD1 or TRBD2 (5 bases each). The CDR3 spans 15 residues. CDR1 and CDR2 from the germline V gene are DFQATT and SNEGSKA (reference sequence). V shed 0 bases and J shed 0 bases, with 12 bases lying between them. The CDR3: CSAREVGASSYEQYF. CDR3 bases: TGCAGTGCTAGAGAGGTCGGGGCCAGCTCCTACGAGCAGTACTTC.

This clonotype was counted once. V and J are TRBV2 and TRBJ2-3; 12 nucleotides line up with TRBD2. The CDR3 extends over 17 amino acids. V trimming: 6 bases; J trimming: 2 bases; junction bases outside the gene matches: 9. From germline, CDR1 is SNHLY and CDR2 FYNNEI. The CDR3 spells CASSQPGTSGFTDTQYF. In DNA form, the CDR3 reads TGTGCCAGCAGCCAACCCGGGACTAGCGGGTTCACAGATACGCAGTATTTT.

The rearrangement joins TRBV3-1 to TRBJ2-5, with TRBD2 identical over 9 bases. V lost 2 bases and J lost 2; bases outside the gene matches: 3. Germline CDR1 LGHDT, CDR2 YNNKEL (reference sequence). The CDR3 consists of 15 residues. CDR3 DNA: TGTGCCAGCAGCCAACCTAGCGGGGCTCAAGAGACCCAGTACTTC. Its translation is CASSQPSGAQETQYF.

This clonotype was recorded only once. This chain joins TRBV27 and TRBJ2-2, with 11 nucleotides matching TRBD1. Germline assignment: CDR1 MNHEY and CDR2 SMNVEV (reference sequence). The CDR3 contains 14 residues. The V segment lost 7 bases and the J segment 7 bases; nucleotides outside the gene matches: 5. CDR3 bases: TGTGCCAGCACTTGGACAGGGGGCTTCGGGGAGCTGTTTTTT. It translates to CASTWTGGFGELFF.

This clonotype was counted a few times. V and J are TRBV13 and TRBJ2-7; TRBD2 is a possible D gene (7 bases). From germline, CDR1 is PRHDT and CDR2 FYEKMQ (reference sequence). Trimming removed 0 bases from V and 6 bases from J, with 9 bases in between. This CDR3 comprises 13 residues. This CDR3 is CASSLGRGAEQYF. The CDR3 DNA reads as TGTGCCAGCAGCTTAGGCCGGGGGGCCGAGCAGTACTTC. The whole variable domain, filled in from reference TRBV13 and TRBJ2-7, reads AAGVIQSPRHLIKEKRETATLKCYPIPRHDTVYWYQQGPGQDPQFLISFYEKMQSDKGSIPDRFSAQQFSDYHSELNMSSLELGDSALYFCASSLGRGAEQYFGPGTRLTVT.